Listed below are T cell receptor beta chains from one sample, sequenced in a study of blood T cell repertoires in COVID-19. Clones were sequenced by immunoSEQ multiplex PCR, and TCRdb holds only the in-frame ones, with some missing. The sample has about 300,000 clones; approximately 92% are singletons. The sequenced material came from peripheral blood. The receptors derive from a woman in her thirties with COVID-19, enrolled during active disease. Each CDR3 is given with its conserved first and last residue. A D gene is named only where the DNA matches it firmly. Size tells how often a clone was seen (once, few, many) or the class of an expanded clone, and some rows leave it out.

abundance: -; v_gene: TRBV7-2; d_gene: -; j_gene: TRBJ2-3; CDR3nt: TGTGCCAGCAGCTTAGACACCACCGCAGATACGCAGTATTTT; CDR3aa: CASSLDTTADTQYF
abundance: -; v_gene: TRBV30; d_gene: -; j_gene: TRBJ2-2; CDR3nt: TGTGCCTGGAGTACCGGGACTCAGGGCCCCGGGGAGCTGTTTTTT; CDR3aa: CAWSTGTQGPGELFF
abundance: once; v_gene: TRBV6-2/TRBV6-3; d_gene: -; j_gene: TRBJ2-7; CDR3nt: TGTGCCAGCAGTGGACATGAGTACGAGCAGTACTTC; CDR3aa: CASSGHEYEQYF
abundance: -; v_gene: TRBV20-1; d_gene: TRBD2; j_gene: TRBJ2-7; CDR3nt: TGCAGTGCTAGTAGCGGGAGGTTCTACGAGCAGTACTTC; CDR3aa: CSASSGRFYEQYF
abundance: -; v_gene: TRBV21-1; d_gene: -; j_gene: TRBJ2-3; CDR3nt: TGTGCCAGCAGCAAAGGGGGGGTAGCGGGAGGGCTGGATACGCAGTATTTT; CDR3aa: CASSKGGVAGGLDTQYF
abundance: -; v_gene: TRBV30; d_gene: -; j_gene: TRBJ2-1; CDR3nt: TGTGCCTGGAGTACCATTAGCCCGAACAATGAGCAGTTCTTC; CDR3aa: CAWSTISPNNEQFF
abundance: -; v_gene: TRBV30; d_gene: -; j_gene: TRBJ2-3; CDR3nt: TGTGCCTGGAGTCAGCACAGGGCGGTAGCAGATACGCAGTATTTT; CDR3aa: CAWSQHRAVADTQYF
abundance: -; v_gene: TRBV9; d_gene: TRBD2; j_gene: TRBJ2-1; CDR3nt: TGTGCCAGCAGCGGCCGAGCGGGAGGTAACTACAATGAGCAGTTCTTC; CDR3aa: CASSGRAGGNYNEQFF
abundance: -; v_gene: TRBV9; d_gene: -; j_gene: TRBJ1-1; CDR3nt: TGTGCCAGCAGCGTTCTGACCGAAGGAGGTGAAGCTTTCTTT; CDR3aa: CASSVLTEGGEAFF
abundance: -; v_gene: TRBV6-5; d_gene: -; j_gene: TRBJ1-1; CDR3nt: TGTGCCAGCAGTTACACATATCGACAGACCAACACTGAAGCTTTCTTT; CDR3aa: CASSYTYRQTNTEAFF
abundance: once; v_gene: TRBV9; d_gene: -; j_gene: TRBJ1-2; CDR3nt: TGTGCCAGCAGCCCAGCGGGGCGGGGAGGCTACACCTTC; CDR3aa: CASSPAGRGGYTF
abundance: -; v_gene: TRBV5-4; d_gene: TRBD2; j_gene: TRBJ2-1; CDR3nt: TGTGCCAGCAGTCGGACTAGCGGGAGGAATGAGCAGTTCTTC; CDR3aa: CASSRTSGRNEQFF
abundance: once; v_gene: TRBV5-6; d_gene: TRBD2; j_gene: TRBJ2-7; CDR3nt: TGTGCCAGCAGCCCGGGACTAGCGGGAACATTCTACGAGCAGTACTTC; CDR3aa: CASSPGLAGTFYEQYF
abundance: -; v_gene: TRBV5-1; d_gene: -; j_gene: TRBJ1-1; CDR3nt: TGCGCCAGCAGCTTGGGACGGGGGAACACTGAAGCTTTCTTT; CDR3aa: CASSLGRGNTEAFF
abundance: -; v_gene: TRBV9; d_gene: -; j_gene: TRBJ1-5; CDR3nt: TGTGCCAGCAGCGTAGAAGGGGATCAGCCCCAGCATTTT; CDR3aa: CASSVEGDQPQHF
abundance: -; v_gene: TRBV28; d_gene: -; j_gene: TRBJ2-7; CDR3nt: TGTGCCAGCAGTTTATTTGGCAGGGGGGTTAGCTCCTACGAGCAGTACTTC; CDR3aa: CASSLFGRGVSSYEQYF
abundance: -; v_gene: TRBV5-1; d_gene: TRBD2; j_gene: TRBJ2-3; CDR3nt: TGCGCCACAACTGGGAGAGCGGGAGCTAGCACAGATACGCAGTATTTT; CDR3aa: CATTGRAGASTDTQYF
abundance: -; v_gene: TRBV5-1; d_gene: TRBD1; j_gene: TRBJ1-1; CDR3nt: TGCGCCAGCAGCGGTGGGGGACAGGGGAACACTGAAGCTTTCTTT; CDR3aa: CASSGGGQGNTEAFF
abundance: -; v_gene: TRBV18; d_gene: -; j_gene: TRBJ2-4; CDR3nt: TGTGCCAGCTCACCACCCGACGAGATTAAGCGCGACATTCAGTACTTC; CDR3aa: CASSPPDEIKRDIQYF
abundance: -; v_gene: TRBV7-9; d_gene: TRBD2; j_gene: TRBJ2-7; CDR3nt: TGTGCCAGCAGCTTAGTGCTCCTGACTAGCGGGAGGGCCTACGAGCAGTACTTC; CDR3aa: CASSLVLLTSGRAYEQYF
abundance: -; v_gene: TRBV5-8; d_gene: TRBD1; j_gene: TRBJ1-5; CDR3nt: TGTGCCAGCAGCTGGACAGGGGGCAATCAGCCCCAGCATTTT; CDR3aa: CASSWTGGNQPQHF
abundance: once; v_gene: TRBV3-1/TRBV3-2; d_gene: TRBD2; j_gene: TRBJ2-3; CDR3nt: TGTGCCAGCAGCGGTAGCGGGACTAGCACAGATACGCAGTATTTT; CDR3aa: CASSGSGTSTDTQYF